What follows are 31 T cell receptor beta chains derived from one specimen sequenced in a study of blood T cells in healthy people across ages (dated by TCRdb to 2013 to 2016). The library was made by 5' RACE. Sequencing was carried out with an Illumina HiSeq 2500. The second PCR ran for roughly 7 to 11 cycles and used a J-beta primer mix along with a sample-barcoded 5' primer. TCRdb applied fastp at Q25 and MiXCR to the public reads, then kept only in-frame beta chains. When rows share a CDR3 protein, they turn into one entry using the most common DNA and genes. In this sample the table shows fewer than 2,000,000 distinct CDR3 sequences, roughly 32% of which occur a single time. Around 11% of the sample lies in the top ten. Specimen: blood. These receptor sequences come from a woman younger than 45 in good health.

The J gene is TRBJ1-4, the V gene TRBV15, with TRBD1 as a possible D gene (5 bases). This CDR3 region has 16 residues. Trimming took off 0 bases at V and 5 bases at J, with 13 bases between the two ends. CDR1 LNHNV and CDR2 YYDKDF come from the germline V gene (reference sequence). The DNA of the CDR3 is TGTGCCACCAGCAGAGATGGGACCGTACAGAATGAAAAACTGTTTTTT. It encodes CATSRDGTVQNEKLFF.

This clonotype turned up a few times. This rearrangement joins TRBV29-1 to TRBJ2-2; D is unresolved. Per the germline V gene, CDR1 is SQVTM and CDR2 is ANQGSEA. The CDR3 is made up of 14 amino acids. The ends were cut back, 3 bases at V and 1 base at J, with 9 bases in the middle. CDR3 bases: TGCAGCGTTGAGGGGTTTGTGAACACCGGGGAGCTGTTTTTT. Translating gives CSVEGFVNTGELFF.

With respect to this clonotype: One junction end does not reproduce the germline sequence, and a read error may be involved. The genes are TRBV29-1 and TRBJ1-1, with 8 positions matching TRBD1. Germline loops: CDR1 SQVTM, CDR2 ANQGSEA. The CDR3 contains 13 residues. CDR3 loop: CGVERQGNTGAFF. CDR3 coding DNA: TGCGGCGTCGAGAGACAGGGGAACACTGGAGCTTTCTTT. The full variable domain, with the rest looked up from reference TRBV29-1 and TRBJ1-1, is SAVISQKPSRDICQRGTSLTIQCQVDSQVTMMFWYRQQPGQSLTLIATANQGSEATYESGFVIDKFPISRPNLTFSTLTVSNMSPEDSSIYLCGVERQGNTGAFFGQGTRLTVV.

The sample holds a few counts of this clonotype. This chain joins TRBV6-2 or TRBV6-3 and TRBJ2-1; 7 bases are shared with TRBD2. The junction had 12 bases not matched to a gene; V was cut back by 7 bases and J by 0 bases. Germline CDR1 reads MNHEY; CDR2 reads SVGEGT. This CDR3 has 17 amino acids. Here the CDR3 reads CASKGYLAGASYNEQFF. For the CDR3, the DNA is TGTGCCAGCAAGGGGTACCTGGCGGGAGCCTCCTACAATGAGCAGTTCTTC.

This clonotype was seen more than once but under ten times. The chain links TRBV2 to TRBJ2-3, with TRBD2 as a possible D gene (5 bases). The CDR3 covers 15 residues. V lost 3 bases to trimming and J lost 0 bases, with 10 bases between them. From germline, CDR1 is SNHLY and CDR2 FYNNEI. The CDR3 here is CASSDGGPSTDTQYF. CDR3 DNA: TGTGCCAGCAGTGATGGCGGGCCTAGCACAGATACGCAGTATTTT.

The table lists this clonotype with many counts. The chain is built from TRBV10-3 and TRBJ2-1; a possible D gene is TRBD1 (5 bases). Deletions cut 6 bases from V and 6 bases from J, with 12 bases between. CDR3 length equals 13 residues. Germline V gene sequence: CDR1 ENHRY, CDR2 SYGVKD. The DNA of the CDR3 is TGTGCCATCAGGGGTGCGACAGCCAATGAGCAGTTCTTC. Translated: CAIRGATANEQFF.

The rearrangement links TRBV6-1 to TRBJ1-5; D is ambiguous. The V end lost 7 bases, the J end lost 6 bases, and 28 bases lay between the germline ends. CDR3 size: 18 residues. The germline V gene encodes CDR1 MNHNS and CDR2 SASEGT. The CDR3, as DNA: TGTGCCAGCACCAGACGGGAGACATCGGCGCAAGAGGGTCAGCCCCAGCATTTT. Amino acids: CASTRRETSAQEGQPQHF.

Remarks on this clonotype: A much bigger clone sits one base away, suggesting this may be a read error. The gene calls are TRBV12-3 or TRBV12-4 and TRBJ2-1, with a tentative D call TRBD2 (7 bases). The DNA matches TRBJ2-7 better at its end, which makes the J call doubtful. The CDR3 totals 13 residues. The CDR3 here is CASSLGGRNEQYF. CDR3 sequence (DNA): TGTGCCAGCAGTTTGGGGGGGCGCAATGAGCAGTACTTC.

This clonotype turned up a few times. This chain connects TRBV29-1 to TRBJ1-4; the D gene is possibly TRBD1 (5 bases). This CDR3 spans 12 amino acids. From germline, CDR1 is SQVTM and CDR2 ANQGSEA. V was trimmed by 0 bases and J by 8 bases, leaving 7 bases between them. The CDR3 DNA follows: TGCAGCGTTGAAGATCGGGGCGAAAAACTGTTTTTT. It is translated as CSVEDRGEKLFF. The entire variable domain, with the rest obtained from reference TRBV29-1 and TRBJ1-4, is as follows: SAVISQKPSRDICQRGTSLTIQCQVDSQVTMMFWYRQQPGQSLTLIATANQGSEATYESGFVIDKFPISRPNLTFSTLTVSNMSPEDSSIYLCSVEDRGEKLFFGSGTQLSVL.

The chain uses TRBV5-1 and TRBJ1-1, with no clear D. The germline V and J ends were trimmed by 0 bases and 3 bases, with 12 bases remaining between them. The CDR3 sequence is 15 residues long. The V gene's germline CDR1 is SGHRS and CDR2 YFSETQ. The CDR3 loop is CASSLGHGRDTEAFF. The CDR3 DNA sequence: TGCGCCAGCAGCTTGGGACACGGTAGGGACACTGAAGCTTTCTTT.

This clonotype was counted between two and nine times. The chain recombines TRBV6-2 or TRBV6-3 with TRBJ1-6; D call uncertain. Germline values: CDR1 MNHEY, CDR2 SVGEGT. The ends were cut back, 2 bases at V and 10 bases at J, with 18 bases in the middle. This CDR3 is built from 16 residues. The CDR3 DNA follows: TGTGCCAGCAGTTACCCAGTTGTGAGGCTCGACTCACCCCTCCACTTT. This translates into CASSYPVVRLDSPLHF.

The chain joins TRBV6-5 to TRBJ2-7, with TRBD2 matching over 7 bases. V lost 6 bases, J lost 0 bases, and 11 bases stayed unmatched. Germline loops: CDR1 MNHEY, CDR2 SVGAGI. This CDR3 has 16 amino acids. The CDR3 nucleotides read TGTGCCAGCAGGGGGTCGTTCGTAGCGGGCTCCTACGAGCAGTACTTC. Protein: CASRGSFVAGSYEQYF.

The CDR3, as DNA: TGTGCCAGCAGTTTAAGGGGGGGCGGGCTGTTTTTT. It is translated as CASSLRGGGLFF. The genes are TRBV28 and TRBJ1-4; possibly TRBD1 for D (6 bases). The CDR3 is 12 amino acids. V lost 2 bases, J lost 14 bases, and 12 bases lay in between. CDR1 and CDR2 (germline): MDHEN, SYDVKM.

This chain joins TRBV5-6 and TRBJ2-3; D is possibly TRBD2 (6 bases). Looked up from germline, CDR1 is SGHDT and CDR2 is YYEEEE. This CDR3 is 16 amino acids long. Trimming removed 4 bases from V and 0 bases from J, with 15 bases in between. The CDR3: CASSARAGQSTDTQYF. The CDR3 DNA reads as TGTGCCAGCAGCGCAAGGGCGGGGCAGAGCACAGATACGCAGTATTTT.

This clonotype has a handful of counts. At one end, the junction sequence differs from germline, possibly due to a read error. The V gene is TRBV27, the J gene TRBJ2-1; 10 bases fit TRBD1. This CDR3 spans 13 amino acids. Germline CDR1 reads MNHEY; CDR2 reads SMNVEV (reference sequence). CDR3 DNA sequence: TGTGCCAGCAGTTGGACAGGGGGAAATGAGCGGTTCTTC. Residues: CASSWTGGNERFF.

This clonotype was counted only a few times. The rearrangement links TRBV10-3 to TRBJ2-3, with 11 bases fitting TRBD2. CDR3 length equals 15 residues. CDR1 is ENHRY, CDR2 SYGVKD, per germline. Losses at the gene ends were 5 bases for V and 4 bases for J; bases not matched to a gene: 5. CDR3 residues: CAISPGTSGPDTQYF. In DNA, the CDR3 is TGTGCCATCAGTCCCGGGACTAGCGGCCCAGATACGCAGTATTTT.

This chain uses TRBV18 with TRBJ2-7; perhaps TRBD2 as D (6 bases). The V end was cut by 2 bases, the J end by 3 bases, with 11 bases between. Germline V gene data show CDR1 as KGHSH and CDR2 as LQKENI. The CDR3 length is 14 residues. The CDR3 DNA sequence: TGTGCCAGCTCACCAAGGGACTCAGGCTACGAGCAGTACTTC. Residues: CASSPRDSGYEQYF.

This clonotype was seen a handful of times. The chain joins TRBV15 to TRBJ2-5; D is ambiguous. V lost 0 bases and J lost 2, with 4 bases in between. Per germline, CDR1 LNHNV and CDR2 YYDKDF (reference sequence). The CDR3 loop spans 13 amino acids. CDR3 in DNA: TGTGCCACCAGCAGAGATAAGCAAGAGACCCAGTACTTC. It encodes CATSRDKQETQYF.

This clonotype showed up many times. The chain recombines TRBV11-2 with TRBJ1-1, with D possibly being TRBD1 (5 bases). The germline V and J ends were trimmed by 3 bases and 4 bases, with 12 bases remaining between them. The CDR3 runs 14 residues. Germline V gene sequence: CDR1 SGHAT, CDR2 FQNNGV. The CDR3 nucleotides are TGTGCCAGCAGCTTTGATCCGGGGACCACTGAAGCTTTCTTT. Its protein product is CASSFDPGTTEAFF.

This clonotype was seen more than once but under ten times. The chain carries TRBV7-2 and TRBJ1-1; no clear D. There are 13 residues in the CDR3. V was clipped by 7 bases and J by 4 bases, with 13 bases between them. Germline CDR1 is SGHTA and CDR2 is FQGNSA. DNA of the CDR3: TGTGCCAGCAACTCACGACCCCCCACTGAAGCTTTCTTT. Its protein is CASNSRPPTEAFF. Looking up the rest from reference TRBV7-2 and TRBJ1-1 gives the full variable domain: GAGVSQSPSNKVTEKGKDVELRCDPISGHTALYWYRQSLGQGLEFLIYFQGNSAPDKSGLPSDRFSAERTGGSVSTLTIQRTQQEDSAVYLCASNSRPPTEAFFGQGTRLTVV.

This chain uses TRBV9 with TRBJ2-7; D call uncertain. Trimming took 0 bases from V and 2 from J, leaving 12 bases between them. The CDR3 has 15 amino acids. The germline gives CDR1 SGDLS, CDR2 YYNGEE. The CDR3 region has the DNA TGTGCCAGCAGCGTAGGACCCCTCAGCCCCTACGAGCAGTACTTC. As protein: CASSVGPLSPYEQYF.

This clonotype was counted a few times. The rearrangement links TRBV6-5 to TRBJ2-7; D perhaps matches TRBD1 (6 bases). V lost 0 bases and J lost 3, with 15 bases in between. CDR3 length equals 16 residues. Looked up from germline, CDR1 is MNHEY and CDR2 is SVGAGI. The CDR3 region is CASSYSSATGSYEQYF. The CDR3 DNA reads as TGTGCCAGCAGTTACTCTAGCGCCACAGGGAGCTACGAGCAGTACTTC.

V is TRBV20-1 and J is TRBJ1-1; 7 nucleotides match TRBD1. V gave up 5 bases and J gave up 1 base; unmatched junction bases: 7. The CDR3 consists of 14 residues. The germline gives CDR1 DFQATT, CDR2 SNEGSKA (reference sequence). CDR3 DNA sequence: TGCAGTGCTCTCCCTGGACAGGAGAACACTGAAGCTTTCTTT. Translated, it gives CSALPGQENTEAFF.

This clonotype has ten or more counts. V usage is TRBV7-2 and J usage is TRBJ2-7, with TRBD1 as a possible D gene (5 bases). Germline lookup yields CDR1 SGHTA and CDR2 FQGNSA. The CDR3 is 13 residues long. V was shortened by 1 base and J by 3 bases, with 7 bases between the two germline ends. The CDR3: CASSLEGFYEQYF. For the CDR3, the DNA is TGTGCCAGCAGCTTAGAGGGGTTCTACGAGCAGTACTTC.

The V and J genes are TRBV28 and TRBJ1-4, with 11 bases identical to TRBD1. In germline, CDR1 is MDHEN, CDR2 SYDVKM. Losses at the gene ends were 6 bases for V and 5 bases for J; bases not matched to a gene: 8. The CDR3 is 16 amino acids. The CDR3 DNA sequence: TGTGCCAGCAGCTGGGACAGGGGGGCGCGGAATGAAAAACTGTTTTTT. Residues: CASSWDRGARNEKLFF.

As to this clonotype: One base away lies a much larger clone, so this may be a sequencing read error. The chain recombines TRBV20-1 with TRBJ1-2, with 8 bases fitting TRBD1. With 8 bases clipped from V and 4 bases from J, the junction kept 9 bases outside the gene matches. CDR1 DFQATT and CDR2 SNEGSKA come from the germline V gene (reference sequence). This CDR3 region has 13 residues. The CDR3 bases are TGCAGTCCGACCGGACAGGGTATCTATGGCTACACCTTC. Its translation is CSPTGQGIYGYTF.

A note on this clonotype: The junction departs from the called germline gene at one end, perhaps through a read error. V is TRBV7-9 and J is TRBJ2-7; 7 bases match TRBD2. Germline V gene data show CDR1 as SEHNR and CDR2 as FQNEAQ (reference sequence). The CDR3 extends over 14 amino acids. CDR3 in DNA: TGTGCCAGCAGCTCGCGGGAGCGCTTCTACGGGCAGTACTTC. It yields the protein CASSSRERFYGQYF.

This clonotype was detected a few times. The chain is built from TRBV20-1 and TRBJ2-3; D is possibly TRBD1 or TRBD2 (6 bases each). Deletions cut 5 bases from V and 5 bases from J, with 17 bases between. The V gene's germline CDR1 is DFQATT and CDR2 SNEGSKA (reference sequence). The CDR3 is 14 amino acids. The CDR3 sequence is CSAPIRGAGDTQYF. CDR3 coding DNA: TGCAGTGCTCCGATCAGGGGAGCGGGAGATACGCAGTATTTT.

The chain has TRBV7-8 and TRBJ1-1; maybe TRBD1 (6 bases). This CDR3 has 17 residues. Trimming pared 4 bases from V and 0 bases from J, leaving 18 bases between. Germline V gene sequence: CDR1 SGHVS, CDR2 FQNEAQ. The CDR3 nucleotides read TGTGCCAGCAGCTCGACAGGACGGAAGTATTTGAACACTGAAGCTTTCTTT. Its protein is CASSSTGRKYLNTEAFF.

This clonotype has a handful of counts. The junction departs from germline at one end; a sequencing error may be responsible. The V call is TRBV7-2, the J call TRBJ2-3; D is unclear. The CDR3 is made up of 12 amino acids. The germline V gene encodes CDR1 SGHTA and CDR2 FQGNSA. The CDR3 coding sequence is TGTGCCAACAGCCCGTCCACAGATACGCAGTATTTT. Protein sequence: CANSPSTDTQYF.

This clonotype was seen more than once but under ten times. This chain uses TRBV13 with TRBJ2-7, with D possibly TRBD2 on 5 matching bases. The germline gives CDR1 PRHDT, CDR2 FYEKMQ (reference sequence). V was trimmed by 2 bases and J by 3 bases, leaving 11 bases between them. The CDR3 is 14 amino acids. The CDR3 protein is CASSLTGIYYEQYF. Here the CDR3 DNA reads TGTGCCAGCAGCTTAACCGGGATCTACTACGAGCAGTACTTC. Drawing the rest from reference TRBV13 and TRBJ2-7, the complete variable domain is AAGVIQSPRHLIKEKRETATLKCYPIPRHDTVYWYQQGPGQDPQFLISFYEKMQSDKGSIPDRFSAQQFSDYHSELNMSSLELGDSALYFCASSLTGIYYEQYFGPGTRLTVT.